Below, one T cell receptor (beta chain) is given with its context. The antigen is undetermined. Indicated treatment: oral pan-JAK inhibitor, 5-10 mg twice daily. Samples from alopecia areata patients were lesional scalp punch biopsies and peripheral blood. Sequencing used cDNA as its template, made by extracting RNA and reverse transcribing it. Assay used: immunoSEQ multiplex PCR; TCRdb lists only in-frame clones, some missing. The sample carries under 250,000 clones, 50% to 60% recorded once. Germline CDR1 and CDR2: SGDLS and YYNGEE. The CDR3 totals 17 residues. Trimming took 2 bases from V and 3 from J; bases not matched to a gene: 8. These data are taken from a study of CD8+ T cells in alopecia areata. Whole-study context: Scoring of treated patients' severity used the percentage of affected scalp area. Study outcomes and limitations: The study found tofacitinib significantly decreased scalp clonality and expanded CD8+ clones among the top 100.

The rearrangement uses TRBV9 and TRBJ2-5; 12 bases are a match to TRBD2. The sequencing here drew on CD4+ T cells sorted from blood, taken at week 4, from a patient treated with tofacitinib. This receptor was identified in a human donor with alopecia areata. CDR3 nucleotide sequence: TGTGCCAGCAGCGTCCCCGCTAGCGGGGGGGTTAAAGAGACCCAGTACTTC. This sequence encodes CASSVPASGGVKETQYF.